This note documents a single TCR beta chain sequence. Its antigen is unidentified. The sample originates from a study of cytomegalovirus exposure and HLA in healthy donors. Study overall: Counted in an early data release were tens of millions of unique TCRs from HLA-typed donors. Of the donors genotyped, some 400 in all, around 76% fell in the Caucasian-associated ancestry cluster. Points from the study as a whole: About 87% or about 30% of the time was how often most TCR beta V segments were productive, according to an earlier analysis.

PCR used 60 Vbeta primers and 13 Jbeta primers. Produced via immunoSEQ multiplex PCR; TCRdb's table is partial and in-frame only. This sample has approximately 100,000 clones, with 74% found just once. The records omit this donor's CMV serostatus. Between the trimmed V and J ends, which lost 6 bases and 5 bases, there was a span of 10 bases. Germline values: CDR1 SGHNT, CDR2 YENEEA. CDR3 length equals 12 residues. The sequence came from a human donor in good health. The V gene is TRBV11-3, the J gene TRBJ1-1, with D maybe TRBD1 (6 bases). Sequenced material: PBMCs. Written as DNA, the CDR3 is TGTGCCAGCAGTCGCAGGGGTACTGAAGCTTTCTTT. Amino acids: CASSRRGTEAFF.